This TCR beta chain stems from a study of shared clonotypes between healthy human individuals. Germline CDR1 and CDR2: SGHNT and YYREEE (reference sequence). V was clipped by 0 bases and J by 4 bases, with 10 bases between them. This CDR3 has 15 amino acids. Here immunoSEQ multiplex PCR was the method, and the copy in TCRdb shows in-frame clones only, minus some. This table holds some 450,000 clones, roughly four fifths found once. Sequenced: PBMCs. This chain links TRBV5-4 with TRBJ2-2, with D unresolved. The clonotype was recovered from a woman aged 35 to 49 in good health. Some clones in this sample may be carry-over from other donors' samples. CDR3 nucleotide sequence: TGTGCCAGCAGCTTGGCCCGGTTAGGCACCGGGGAGCTGTTTTTT. Translated: CASSLARLGTGELFF.